This T cell receptor (beta chain) emerged from a study of cytomegalovirus exposure and HLA in healthy donors. Broader study findings: According to the study, around 180 TCR beta chains were cytomegalovirus-associated. That first-cohort TCR clusters tended to co-occur in the 95 to 150 validation repertoires was found in a later analysis.

The trim removed 4 bases at V and 2 bases at J, leaving 9 bases unmatched. Germline CDR1 is SGHRS and CDR2 is YFSETQ. This CDR3 contains 16 residues. Measured with immunoSEQ multiplex PCR; TCRdb has only the in-frame clones, and not every one. The sample carries 100,000 to 150,000 clones, nearly 90% recorded once. With regard to this clone: What it binds is not known.

Material for sequencing was PBMCs. The chain joins TRBV5-1 to TRBJ2-3; the match to TRBD2 covers 8 bases. The clonotype was recovered from a young woman in good health and CMV-seronegative. The CDR3 loop is CASSLDLAGPTDTQYF. Written as DNA, the CDR3 is TGCGCCAGCAGCCTCGACCTAGCGGGCCCCACAGATACGCAGTATTTT. Full variable domain (missing parts from reference TRBV5-1 and TRBJ2-3): KAGVTQTPRYLIKTRGQQVTLSCSPISGHRSVSWYQQTPGQGLQFLFEYFSETQRNKGNFPGRFSGRQFSNSRSEMNVSTLELGDSALYLCASSLDLAGPTDTQYFGPGTRLTVL.